This entry lists 14 T cell receptor beta chains sequenced from one sample in a study of T-cell reconstitution after alpha-beta-depleted transplantation in children. A TCRbeta library incorporating unique molecular identifiers was prepared. TCRdb passed the PCR reads through MiXCR, listing each CDR3 protein once. The sample holds 200,000 to 300,000 distinct CDR3 sequences, 20% to 30% seen once. Sequencing was performed on PBMCs, mostly from graft donor cells, taken 360 days after TCRalphabeta/CD19-depleted stem cell transplant. The receptor source for this set is a female patient aged 2-9 years who had a stem cell transplant for congenital amegakaryocytic thrombocytopenia, so the T cells may come from the graft donor.

This clonotype showed up many times. J is TRBJ1-2 and V is TRBV15, with TRBD1 as a possible D gene (6 bases). Trimming took 0 bases from V and 4 from J, leaving 15 bases between them. The CDR3 has 16 amino acids. Looked up from germline, CDR1 is LNHNV and CDR2 is YYDKDF (reference sequence). The CDR3 loop reads CATSRDLGAISYGYTF. CDR3 DNA sequence: TGTGCCACCAGCAGAGATTTGGGGGCAATATCCTATGGCTACACCTTC.

This rearrangement joins TRBV9 to TRBJ2-1; no definite D call. CDR1 is SGDLS and CDR2 is YYNGEE in the germline V gene. Trimming took off 4 bases at V and 4 bases at J, with 9 bases between the two ends. The CDR3 totals 13 residues. CDR3: CASSPGSYNEQFF. CDR3 nucleotide sequence: TGTGCCAGCAGCCCCGGGTCTTACAATGAGCAGTTCTTC.

This chain uses TRBV28 with TRBJ2-7; 9 bases line up with TRBD1. The CDR3 is made up of 15 amino acids. Germline trimming cut 2 bases from V and 4 bases from J; bases unmatched to any gene: 6. Germline values: CDR1 MDHEN, CDR2 SYDVKM. CDR3 protein: CASSLDPGQGYEQYF. Written as DNA, the CDR3 is TGTGCCAGCAGTTTAGACCCGGGACAGGGTTACGAGCAGTACTTC.

V is TRBV20-1 and J is TRBJ2-5; D is unresolved. Trimming took 3 bases from V and 1 from J, leaving 3 bases between them. CDR1 is DFQATT and CDR2 is SNEGSKA in the germline V gene (reference sequence). CDR3 length: 11 amino acids. The CDR3 protein is CSASSQETQYF. CDR3 sequence (DNA): TGCAGTGCTAGTAGCCAAGAGACCCAGTACTTC.

The chain carries TRBV14 and TRBJ2-1, with TRBD2 matching over 7 bases. The CDR3 runs to 15 residues. From germline, CDR1 is SGHDN and CDR2 FVKESK. The junction had 3 bases not matched to a gene; V was cut back by 4 bases and J by 0 bases. The CDR3 reads CASSRGRFSYNEQFF. The CDR3 bases are TGTGCCAGCAGCCGCGGGAGATTCTCCTACAATGAGCAGTTCTTC.

The sample holds a few counts of this clonotype. V and J are TRBV29-1 and TRBJ2-1; 10 bases agree with TRBD2. The CDR3 length is 15 residues. The trim removed 3 bases at V and 7 bases at J, leaving 9 bases unmatched. The germline V gene has CDR1 SQVTM and CDR2 ANQGSEA. CDR3 region: CSVEGASGSGNEQFF. CDR3 in DNA: TGCAGCGTTGAGGGGGCTAGCGGGAGTGGAAATGAGCAGTTCTTC.

The chain uses TRBV20-1 and TRBJ1-4, with D hard to call. Trimming stripped 6 bases from V and 5 bases from J, with 10 bases between. Germline V gives CDR1 DFQATT, CDR2 SNEGSKA (reference sequence). CDR3 length: 12 residues. CDR3 protein: CSALDQNEKLFF. In DNA, the CDR3 is TGCAGTGCCCTGGACCAAAATGAAAAACTGTTTTTT.

This clonotype was counted ten times or more. This chain links TRBV7-2 with TRBJ2-1, with TRBD1 identical over 7 bases. V gave up 5 bases and J gave up 9 bases; unmatched junction bases: 7. Germline CDR1 and CDR2: SGHTA and FQGNSA. The CDR3 has 13 residues. The CDR3 region has the DNA TGTGCCAGCAGCCTTACTAGGGGGCCTGAGCAGTTCTTC. Amino acids: CASSLTRGPEQFF. Supplemented by reference TRBV7-2 and TRBJ2-1, the full variable domain reads GAGVSQSPSNKVTEKGKDVELRCDPISGHTALYWYRQSLGQGLEFLIYFQGNSAPDKSGLPSDRFSAERTGGSVSTLTIQRTQQEDSAVYLCASSLTRGPEQFFGPGTRLTVL.

This clonotype was counted only a few times. The rearrangement links TRBV11-3 to TRBJ2-2; perhaps TRBD2 as D (6 bases). Per the germline V gene, CDR1 is SGHNT and CDR2 is YENEEA. The CDR3 extends over 18 amino acids. V lost 7 bases, J lost 1 base, and 22 bases lay in between. The CDR3 loop reads CASTHGRGSGRNTGELFF. The CDR3 DNA reads as TGTGCCAGCACCCACGGTAGAGGTAGCGGAAGGAACACCGGGGAGCTGTTTTTT. The entire variable domain, with the rest obtained from reference TRBV11-3 and TRBJ2-2, is as follows: EAGVVQSPRYKIIEKKQPVAFWCNPISGHNTLYWYLQNLGQGPELLIRYENEEAVDDSQLPKDRFSAERLKGVDSTLKIQPAELGDSAVYLCASTHGRGSGRNTGELFFGEGSRLTVL.

The chain is built from TRBV7-2 and TRBJ2-5, with D perhaps matching TRBD2 (5 bases). Trimming pared 5 bases from V and 4 bases from J, leaving 14 bases between. Germline values: CDR1 SGHTA, CDR2 FQGNSA. This CDR3 has 14 amino acids. CDR3 protein: CASSADLGAETQYF. The CDR3 DNA reads as TGTGCCAGCAGCGCCGACCTGGGAGCAGAGACCCAGTACTTC.

This clonotype was seen more than once but under ten times. This chain connects TRBV12-3 or TRBV12-4 to TRBJ2-7; D may be TRBD2 (5 bases). This CDR3 is built from 12 residues. V lost 2 bases to trimming and J lost 6 bases, with 8 bases between them. The CDR3 here is CASSLRGIEQYF. CDR3 bases: TGTGCCAGCAGTTTAAGAGGGATCGAGCAGTACTTC.

In this sample, this clonotype turned up many times. The chain uses TRBV28 and TRBJ1-4; D perhaps matches TRBD1 (6 bases). Trimming removed 6 bases from V and 3 bases from J, with 14 bases in between. Germline-derived CDR1 and CDR2 are MDHEN and SYDVKM. This CDR3 has 15 amino acids. CDR3 in amino acids: CASRIDRSSNEKLFF. Written as DNA, the CDR3 is TGTGCCAGCAGGATAGACAGGTCGTCTAATGAAAAACTGTTTTTT.

This clonotype was detected many times. V usage is TRBV6-5 and J usage is TRBJ2-1; D might be TRBD1 (7 bases). V was shortened by 6 bases and J by 9 bases, with 9 bases between the two germline ends. This CDR3 is built from 11 residues. Per germline, CDR1 MNHEY and CDR2 SVGAGI. The CDR3 region is CASSQGGEQFF. The DNA of the CDR3 is TGTGCCAGCAGCCAGGGGGGTGAGCAGTTCTTC.

The V gene is TRBV5-1, the J gene TRBJ2-1; perhaps TRBD1 as D (5 bases). The germline CDR1 and CDR2 sequences are SGHRS and YFSETQ. V was shortened by 0 bases and J by 5 bases, with 12 bases between the two germline ends. The CDR3 length is 15 residues. The CDR3 here is CASSLVLIGDNEQFF. The DNA of the CDR3 is TGCGCCAGCAGCTTGGTTCTCATAGGGGACAATGAGCAGTTCTTC.